This TCR beta chain came from a study of CD8 T cells in ankylosing spondylitis. Overall study results and limits: Researchers reportedly found disease-linked clones significantly enriched in matched ankylosing spondylitis synovial fluid. Made up of about eight highly homologous variants, a TCR beta motif appeared characteristic of ankylosing spondylitis blood.

MiXCR, run by TCRdb on the 5' RACE reads, gives a single entry per CDR3 protein. The profile covers about 700,000 distinct CDR3 sequences, with around a fifth appearing a single time and 15% to 20% taken by the ten largest. Of note for this clonotype: Its antigen is not known.

Trimming removed 3 bases at V and 4 bases at J, with 12 bases between. CDR1 and CDR2 from the germline V gene are SNHLY and FYNNEI. The CDR3 is 15 amino acids. The sequencing sample was made of blood, either unsorted or a sorted T cell fraction (not recorded which). This receptor was obtained from a male donor with ankylosing spondylitis. The chain recombines TRBV2 with TRBJ2-2; weak D call: TRBD1 (5 bases). CDR3 sequence reads: CASSESRAGTGELFF. In DNA form, the CDR3 reads TGTGCCAGCAGTGAGAGCAGGGCCGGCACCGGGGAGCTGTTTTTT.